Following are 31 T cell receptor beta chains from one sample sequenced in a study of shared clonotypes between healthy human individuals. Profiled with immunoSEQ multiplex PCR; TCRdb holds only in-frame clones, not every one. This repertoire shows approximately 530,000 clones, 95% to 96% found once; its top ten account for under 0.065%. Sequencing input: naive CD4+ T cells sorted from blood. The subset here: CD45RA+ positively selected. These receptors all stem from a woman between 25 and 40 years old in good health.

Details on this clone: A read error may account for a junction end that differs from germline. This sequence joins TRBV4-1 and TRBJ1-1, with D maybe TRBD1 (6 bases). The CDR3 consists of 16 residues. From germline, CDR1 is MGHRA and CDR2 YSYEKL. The CDR3 spells CASSQGTGPMNTEAFF. The CDR3 bases are TGCGCCAGCAGTCAAGGAACAGGGCCCATGAACACTGAAGCTTTCTTT.

V usage is TRBV6-1 and J usage is TRBJ1-1, with D possibly matching TRBD1 (6 bases). Trimming stripped 1 base from V and 3 bases from J, with 6 bases between. The length of the CDR3 is 13 residues. The germline V gene encodes CDR1 MNHNS and CDR2 SASEGT. The CDR3 DNA sequence: TGTGCCAGCAGTGAAGACAGGGACACTGAAGCTTTCTTT. This codes for CASSEDRDTEAFF.

The chain joins TRBV28 to TRBJ1-2; 8 positions agree with TRBD1. There are 14 residues in the CDR3. Germline V gene data show CDR1 as MDHEN and CDR2 as SYDVKM. The ends lost 6 bases at V and 5 bases at J; junction bases unmatched: 8. The CDR3 here is CASRPTGDHYGYTF. CDR3 nucleotides: TGTGCCAGCAGGCCGACAGGGGATCATTATGGCTACACCTTC.

V is TRBV12-5 and J is TRBJ1-1; D remains unclear. Germline CDR1 LGHNT, CDR2 FRNRAP. V lost 2 bases and J 3 bases, leaving 4 bases between the germline ends. This CDR3 has 12 amino acids. CDR3 amino acids: CASGLSDTEAFF. CDR3 in DNA: TGTGCTAGTGGTTTGAGTGACACTGAAGCTTTCTTT.

This clone was detected once. This rearrangement joins TRBV27 to TRBJ2-7, with D perhaps matching TRBD2 (6 bases). The germline V gene encodes CDR1 MNHEY and CDR2 SMNVEV (reference sequence). This CDR3 contains 13 residues. Trimming pared 4 bases from V and 1 base from J, leaving 8 bases between. Here the CDR3 DNA reads TGTGCCAGCAGTTCGGGGACTTCCTACGAGCAGTACTTC. Amino acids: CASSSGTSYEQYF.

The chain links TRBV7-7 to TRBJ2-2, with 7 bases matching TRBD2. The V gene end was trimmed by 1 base and the J gene end by 7 bases; junction bases not matched to a gene: 3. CDR3 length equals 14 residues. The germline V gene has CDR1 SSHAT and CDR2 FNYEAQ (reference sequence). Here the CDR3 reads CASSLGRDYGELFF. DNA for the CDR3: TGTGCCAGCAGCTTAGGCAGGGACTACGGGGAGCTGTTTTTT. The full variable domain, in which reference TRBV7-7 and TRBJ2-2 provide the parts outside the CDR3, is GAGVSQSPRYKVTKRGQDVTLRCDPISSHATLYWYQQALGQGPEFLTYFNYEAQPDKSGLPSDRFSAERPEGSISTLTIQRTEQRDSAMYRCASSLGRDYGELFFGEGSRLTVL.

Turning to this clone: The sample has other DNA sequences that encode this CDR3 too. This chain connects TRBV19 to TRBJ2-3; D may match TRBD1 or TRBD2 (7 bases each). Germline CDR1 is LNHDA and CDR2 is SQIVND (reference sequence). This CDR3 spans 15 amino acids. Trimming left V 3 bases short and J 6 bases short, with 16 bases between. The CDR3: CASSIRAGGADTQYF. The DNA for the CDR3 is TGTGCCAGTAGTATCAGGGCAGGGGGGGCTGATACGCAGTATTTT.

The chain recombines TRBV15 with TRBJ2-1; TRBD1 or TRBD2 may be the D gene (6 bases each). Trimming removed 2 bases at V and 7 bases at J, with 24 bases between. Germline assignment: CDR1 LNHNV and CDR2 YYDKDF (reference sequence). The CDR3 has 18 amino acids. In nucleotides, the CDR3 is TGTGCCACCAGCAGACAGGGACTCTCCCCAGGGGATAGGAATGAGCAGTTCTTC. It yields the protein CATSRQGLSPGDRNEQFF.

The CDR3 is CASSPGRMGGNEKLFF. DNA for the CDR3: TGCGCCAGCAGCCCGGGACGGATGGGGGGTAATGAAAAACTGTTTTTT. The chain couples TRBV5-1 to TRBJ1-4, with a weak D call TRBD1 (5 bases). The germline CDR1 and CDR2 sequences are SGHRS and YFSETQ. Between the trimmed V and J ends, which lost 4 bases and 4 bases, there was a span of 17 bases. The CDR3 spans 16 residues.

The chain links TRBV12-5 to TRBJ1-2; TRBD1 is a possible D gene (5 bases). V lost 2 bases to trimming and J lost 12 bases, with 7 bases between them. Germline V gene sequence: CDR1 LGHNT, CDR2 FRNRAP. The CDR3 runs 10 residues. The CDR3 region is CASGLRRDTF. DNA for the CDR3: TGTGCTAGTGGTTTGCGCAGGGACACCTTC.

The chain couples TRBV5-8 to TRBJ2-1; D is undetermined. The CDR3 runs to 14 residues. Trimming pared 5 bases from V and 1 base from J, leaving 10 bases between. CDR1 SGHTS and CDR2 YDEGEE come from the germline V gene. The CDR3 spells CASSVRTSYNEQFF. DNA of the CDR3: TGTGCCAGCAGTGTCAGGACGTCCTACAATGAGCAGTTCTTC.

This chain links TRBV11-3 with TRBJ2-1; TRBD2 agrees at 13 bases. CDR1 is SGHNT, CDR2 YENEEA, per germline. Germline trimming cut 6 bases from V and 7 bases from J; bases unmatched to any gene: 6. This CDR3 region has 15 residues. In DNA form, the CDR3 reads TGTGCCAGCAGTCCGGGACTAGCGGGATTAAATGAGCAGTTCTTC. Residues: CASSPGLAGLNEQFF.

The gene calls are TRBV7-9 and TRBJ1-6; no clear D. V gave up 5 bases and J gave up 3 bases, with 11 bases separating them. There are 15 residues in the CDR3. Germline values: CDR1 SEHNR, CDR2 FQNEAQ (reference sequence). The CDR3 protein is CASSELQSYNSPLHF. The DNA for the CDR3 is TGTGCCAGCAGCGAGTTGCAGAGCTATAATTCACCCCTCCACTTT.

The V and J genes are TRBV30 and TRBJ2-1; 9 bases map to TRBD2. The length of the CDR3 is 16 residues. V dropped 1 base and J dropped 8; count of bases not matched to a gene: 12. The V gene's germline CDR1 is GTSNPN and CDR2 SVGIG (reference sequence). The CDR3 spells CAWSAPLAGEIHEQFF. As DNA, the CDR3 is TGTGCCTGGAGTGCCCCTTTAGCGGGAGAGATACATGAGCAGTTCTTC.

The chain is built from TRBV6-1 and TRBJ2-2; D possibly corresponds to TRBD1 (5 bases). From germline, CDR1 is MNHNS and CDR2 SASEGT. The CDR3 sequence is 19 residues long. V was shortened by 2 bases and J by 0 bases, with 19 bases between the two germline ends. Here the CDR3 reads CASSETWPGDRANTGELFF. DNA of the CDR3: TGTGCCAGCAGTGAAACTTGGCCCGGTGACAGAGCGAACACCGGGGAGCTGTTTTTT.

J is TRBJ2-7 and V is TRBV5-4; 14 nucleotides agree with TRBD2. The trim removed 3 bases at V and 4 bases at J, leaving 12 bases unmatched. This CDR3 has 18 amino acids. Germline lookup yields CDR1 SGHNT and CDR2 YYREEE (reference sequence). For the CDR3, the DNA is TGTGCCAGCAGCTCGCCCGGGACTAGCGGGAGAAAGGGTTACGAGCAGTACTTC. Amino acids: CASSSPGTSGRKGYEQYF.

J is TRBJ2-1 and V is TRBV6-5; 11 bases are a match to TRBD2. Germline CDR1 is MNHEY and CDR2 is SVGAGI. The CDR3 covers 16 residues. The V segment lost 2 bases and the J segment 7 bases; nucleotides outside the gene matches: 7. The CDR3 spells CASSYRRLAGRNEQFF. The CDR3 bases are TGTGCCAGCAGTTACCGGCGACTAGCGGGAAGAAATGAGCAGTTCTTC.

The CDR3 nucleotides are TGTGCCAGCACCAGACTAGCGGGAAAATACGAGCAGTACTTC. This encodes CASTRLAGKYEQYF. J is TRBJ2-7 and V is TRBV27; 11 nucleotides align to TRBD2. V gave up 7 bases and J gave up 4 bases; unmatched junction bases: 6. The CDR3 is 14 residues long. CDR1 and CDR2 (germline): MNHEY, SMNVEV (reference sequence).

The chain combines TRBV5-4 with TRBJ2-5; D perhaps matches TRBD1 (5 bases). There are 14 residues in the CDR3. Trimming removed 5 bases at V and 2 bases at J, with 13 bases between. The germline gives CDR1 SGHNT, CDR2 YYREEE (reference sequence). The CDR3 DNA reads as TGTGCCAGCAGTATGAGGACACTGCAAGAGACCCAGTACTTC. Amino acids: CASSMRTLQETQYF.

The J gene is TRBJ2-3, the V gene TRBV11-1, with 8 bases aligning to TRBD2. V dropped 2 bases and J dropped 2; count of bases not matched to a gene: 6. This CDR3 has 16 amino acids. In germline, CDR1 is SGHAT, CDR2 FQDESV (reference sequence). This CDR3 reads CASSLMIAGPTDTQYF. As DNA, the CDR3 is TGTGCCAGCAGCTTAATGATAGCGGGACCCACAGATACGCAGTATTTT.

The table lists this clone with a count of one. The chain has TRBV10-3 and TRBJ2-5, with D tentatively TRBD1 or TRBD2 (5 bases each). Trimming cost V 6 bases and J 2 bases, with 10 bases left between them. CDR1 is ENHRY and CDR2 is SYGVKD in the germline V gene. The CDR3 has 13 amino acids. CDR3 in DNA: TGTGCCATCAGCCAGGGACCTCAAGAGACCCAGTACTTC. Translation gives CAISQGPQETQYF.

The chain joins TRBV5-1 to TRBJ2-2; D unclear. V lost 0 bases and J lost 0, with 6 bases in between. Per germline, CDR1 SGHRS and CDR2 YFSETQ. The CDR3 length is 15 residues. The chain's CDR3 is CASSLGTPNTGELFF. The CDR3 region has the DNA TGCGCCAGCAGCTTGGGTACACCGAACACCGGGGAGCTGTTTTTT. Supplemented by reference TRBV5-1 and TRBJ2-2, the full variable domain reads KAGVTQTPRYLIKTRGQQVTLSCSPISGHRSVSWYQQTPGQGLQFLFEYFSETQRNKGNFPGRFSGRQFSNSRSEMNVSTLELGDSALYLCASSLGTPNTGELFFGEGSRLTVL.

This chain uses TRBV7-3 with TRBJ2-2; TRBD2 is a possible D gene (6 bases). This CDR3 contains 15 residues. Germline values: CDR1 SGHTA, CDR2 FQGTGA. V was clipped by 4 bases and J by 8 bases, with 17 bases between them. CDR3 DNA sequence: TGTGCCAGCAGCTCCGGCGCGGGACGGGGTGGGGAGCTGTTTTTT. Amino acid sequence: CASSSGAGRGGELFF.

The chain recombines TRBV7-9 with TRBJ1-4; tentative D call: TRBD1 (5 bases). There are 16 residues in the CDR3. CDR1 SEHNR and CDR2 FQNEAQ come from the germline V gene (reference sequence). Trimming removed 5 bases at V and 8 bases at J, with 21 bases between. CDR3: CASSDGSGPGREKLFF. The CDR3 nucleotides read TGTGCCAGCAGCGACGGGTCAGGGCCGGGAAGGGAAAAACTGTTTTTT.

This clone was seen once. The J gene is TRBJ2-7, the V gene TRBV6-5; TRBD2 might be the D (5 bases). CDR1 and CDR2 from the germline V gene are MNHEY and SVGAGI. Trimming took 10 bases from V and 4 from J, leaving 17 bases between them. The CDR3 runs to 13 residues. CDR3 sequence: CATYGGLGYEQYF. The CDR3 DNA follows: TGTGCCACCTACGGAGGACTTGGATACGAGCAGTACTTC.

The V gene is TRBV5-6, the J gene TRBJ2-4; D possibly matches TRBD1 or TRBD2 (5 bases each). This CDR3 spans 16 amino acids. Germline CDR1 and CDR2: SGHDT and YYEEEE. Trimming took off 4 bases at V and 3 bases at J, with 17 bases between the two ends. CDR3: CASSPWGYAVKNIQYF. The CDR3 nucleotides are TGTGCCAGCAGCCCTTGGGGGTACGCGGTCAAAAACATTCAGTACTTC.

The chain uses TRBV2 and TRBJ2-7, with 7 bases lining up with TRBD2. The germline V gene has CDR1 SNHLY and CDR2 FYNNEI. V gave up 7 bases and J gave up 2 bases; unmatched junction bases: 5. The CDR3 is 13 residues long. CDR3 sequence: CASKASGTYEQYF. The CDR3 DNA reads TGTGCCAGCAAGGCTAGCGGAACCTACGAGCAGTACTTC.

The chain employs TRBV2 and TRBJ2-3; TRBD1 matches 8 bases. Germline CDR1 SNHLY, CDR2 FYNNEI. The CDR3 is 17 amino acids. After removal of 4 bases from V and 0 bases from J, the junction contained 9 bases not matched to a gene. The CDR3 DNA sequence: TGTGCCAGCAGTGTGGGGCCGGGACAGGTTAGCACAGATACGCAGTATTTT. Its translation: CASSVGPGQVSTDTQYF. Full variable domain (outside the CDR3, taken from reference TRBV2 and TRBJ2-3): EPEVTQTPSHQVTQMGQEVILRCVPISNHLYFYWYRQILGQKVEFLVSFYNNEISEKSEIFDDQFSVERPDGSNFTLKIRSTKLEDSAMYFCASSVGPGQVSTDTQYFGPGTRLTVL.

The chain is built from TRBV6-1 and TRBJ2-7; maybe TRBD1 (6 bases). The CDR3 loop spans 14 amino acids. V was cut by 4 bases and J by 2 bases, with 12 bases left in between. Germline V gene data show CDR1 as MNHNS and CDR2 as SASEGT. The CDR3 here is CASSGRGHTYEQYF. The DNA for the CDR3 is TGTGCCAGCAGTGGACGGGGACATACCTACGAGCAGTACTTC.

V gene TRBV29-1 combines with J gene TRBJ2-3; D gene unclear. The CDR3 covers 14 residues. Between the trimmed V and J ends, which lost 3 bases and 4 bases, there was a span of 14 bases. CDR1 is SQVTM and CDR2 is ANQGSEA in the germline V gene. CDR3 sequence reads: CSVEEWVVADTQYF. CDR3 DNA: TGCAGCGTTGAGGAATGGGTAGTAGCAGATACGCAGTATTTT.

This clone was recorded once. The chain couples TRBV10-3 to TRBJ2-7, with no clear D. Germline V gene data show CDR1 as ENHRY and CDR2 as SYGVKD. The CDR3 length is 12 residues. V shed 10 bases and J shed 6 bases, with 16 bases lying between them. The CDR3 sequence: CATRAADGEQYF. CDR3 coding DNA: TGTGCCACCCGGGCGGCCGATGGCGAGCAGTACTTC.